The clone carrying this T cell receptor beta chain came up a few times. The antigen is unknown. This sample is part of a study of CD8 T cells in Susac syndrome. Broader study findings: The study admitted that it had a relatively small number of individuals in its TCR sequencing and HLA analysis.

Germline CDR1 and CDR2: SGHRS and YFSETQ. V was pared by 0 bases and J by 7 bases, with 13 bases between. This CDR3 is built from 14 residues. With random hexamers, about 0.5 to 1 ug RNA was reverse transcribed. The CDR3 of TCR beta was amplified by immunoSEQ multiplex PCR across 54 Vbeta and 13 Jbeta. TCRdb called the immunoSEQ multiplex PCR reads again in MiXCR, with one record for every CDR3 protein. The sample has about 250,000 distinct CDR3 sequences; around 93% are singletons. CD8+ and CD4+ T cells circulating in blood were sequenced for TCR beta. TEMRA cells were FACS-enriched, with CD8+ and CD4+ T cells isolated negatively.

Material for sequencing was CD4+ T cells from PBMCs. This TCR was recovered from a human donor with multiple sclerosis. This chain connects TRBV5-1 to TRBJ1-2; a possible D gene is TRBD1 (6 bases). The CDR3 sequence is CASSLEVQGGGYTF. The CDR3 DNA reads as TGCGCCAGCAGCTTGGAGGTACAGGGAGGTGGCTACACCTTC.